The 4 T cell receptor beta chains listed next were all sequenced from one sample in a study of CD8+CD57+ T cells in acquired aplastic anemia. Genomic DNA, serving as template, underwent TCR beta VDJ and CDR3 profiling. In TCRdb, the reads were re-called with MiXCR into one record per CDR3 protein. The repertoire holds 400,000 to 450,000 distinct CDR3 sequences, with approximately 70% as singletons. Source material: sorted CD4+, CD8+, or CD8+CD57+ T cells (not recorded which) from PBMCs. Every receptor here comes from a human donor in good health, serving as a control.

This clonotype was seen a single time. This chain uses TRBV4-2 with TRBJ2-7; TRBD2 matches at 10 bases. The germline CDR1 and CDR2 sequences are LGHNA and YNFKEQ. The CDR3 contains 14 residues. CDR3 in DNA: TGTGCAGATCGCTTCCGGACTAGCGGCTACGAGCAGTACTTC. Protein product: CADRFRTSGYEQYF.

The gene calls are TRBV9 and TRBJ1-5; weak D call: TRBD1 (5 bases). This CDR3 is 14 amino acids long. The germline V and J ends were trimmed by 0 bases and 6 bases, with 10 bases remaining between them. The germline V gene has CDR1 SGDLS and CDR2 YYNGEE. CDR3 sequence (DNA): TGTGCCAGCAGCGTAGACGGGGCGGGTCAGCCCCAGCATTTT. It translates to CASSVDGAGQPQHF.

Remarks on this clonotype: No conserved phenylalanine or tryptophan is present at the end of the CDR3, so a read error is the likely explanation. The DNA is omitted, as the CDR3 cannot be located on it reliably, and the CDR3 follows TCRdb's listing. The gene calls are TRBV7-2 and TRBJ2-5; the D call of TRBD1 is as the table states it, not checked on the DNA. Germline CDR1 is SGHTA and CDR2 is FQGNSA. The CDR3 length is 14 residues, termini included. The CDR3 is CASSLGGARNSHYL.

The chain carries TRBV5-6 and TRBJ2-2; D not certain. V lost 4 bases, J lost 3 bases, and 7 bases lay in between. The CDR3 loop spans 13 amino acids. Per the germline V gene, CDR1 is SGHDT and CDR2 is YYEEEE. The CDR3 region is CASSHRYTGELFF. CDR3 DNA sequence: TGTGCCAGCAGCCACCGGTACACCGGGGAGCTGTTTTTT.